The TCR beta chain under discussion was sequenced for a study of blood T cell repertoires in COVID-19. As handled by the study authors: Amplification with reference gene primers provided the estimates of nucleated cell counts. TCRdb keeps only in-frame clones here, not all; method: immunoSEQ multiplex PCR. From that table come the V and J calls and clone size; the DNA was used to work out D and trimming. The repertoire consists of some 250,000 clones, with more than 85% occurring once and the leading ten covering about 9.3%. There are 15 residues in the CDR3. Germline V lookup: CDR1 SGHAT, CDR2 FQNNGV. The trim removed 7 bases at V and 7 bases at J, leaving 10 bases unmatched.

The chain joins TRBV11-2 to TRBJ2-2; 9 nucleotides agree with TRBD1. The receptor was derived from a man aged 40-49 years who had recovered from COVID-19. Sequenced sample: PBMCs or T cells enriched from blood (not recorded which). DNA for the CDR3: TGTGCCAGCACCCTTCCGACAGGGGGGGGCGGGGAGCTGTTTTTT. Translation: CASTLPTGGGGELFF.